The clone carrying this TCR beta chain was counted ten times or more. The unsorted libraries were generated from a total of 2 million PBMCs, which had been stored in RNAlater at -80 C. These data are taken from a study of neurological immune-mediated disorders. About the research overall: Of the approximately 35 patients with multiple sclerosis, around 30 had relapsing-remitting MS, whereas the remaining 3 had secondary progressive MS.

The germline CDR1 and CDR2 sequences are DFQATT and SNEGSKA (reference sequence). The CDR3 sequence is 11 residues long. V lost 7 bases, J lost 5 bases, and 11 bases lay in between. Each TCR transcript was tagged with a 10-nucleotide random UMI during 5'RACE. One entry per CDR3 protein, called by TCRdb with MiXCR from the 5' RACE reads. The data hold 25,000 to 35,000 distinct CDR3 sequences, with approximately 1.6% observed a single time. What was sequenced was PBMCs. The receptor's source is a woman in her thirties with multiple sclerosis. V gene TRBV20-1 combines with J gene TRBJ1-1; D remains unclear. The CDR3 spells CSGTIWTEAFF. In DNA form, the CDR3 reads TGCAGTGGCACTATATGGACTGAAGCTTTCTTT.